This TCR beta chain is from a study of regulatory T cells in long-lasting Graves disease listed by TCRdb under 2021. Looking at the study overall: Newly diagnosed Graves' disease patients had taken antithyroid drugs for less than 3 months. Patients with persistent Graves' disease were compared with patients with newly diagnosed Graves' disease using TCR sequencing and RNA sequencing of peripheral blood. The study was registered as a clinical trial and conducted in China. A total of 35 or so samples were covered by TCR sequencing, comprising approximately 13 persistent and some 20 newly diagnosed Graves' disease patients. What the research found in general, with its limitations: Sequencing and analysis were restricted to the TCR beta chain. Lower TCR Shannon entropy and fewer highly expanded clones were observed in persistent Graves' disease patients than in newly diagnosed patients, which suggested clonal expansion. Persistent disease showed preferential use of TRBV28, TRBJ1-2 and TRBJ2-5, whereas newly diagnosed disease favored TRBV20-1 and TRBJ2-1. The small sample size was acknowledged by the authors as a limitation that may reduce accuracy. Peripheral blood alone was examined, since thyroid tissue, which constituted the primary lesion, could not be accessed. Patients with persistent disease shared more public clonotypes (around 2,700) than newly diagnosed patients did (more than 900).

Receptors were amplified or captured by multiplex PCR. The sequencer listed for this sample is Illumina HiSeq 4000. CDR3 regions were amplified by Arm-PCR with iRepertoire HTBI primers to construct TCR beta libraries. Gel purification was performed on PCR products prior to sequencing. The authors' pipeline ran thus. Gene usage analysis of CDR3 amino acid clonotypes relied on the roughly 60 TRBV and fewer than 15 TRBJ segments identified across samples. COPE and FqMerger were used to merge the filtered high-quality paired reads into contigs. BLAST was used to align contigs to the IMGT TRBV, TRBD and TRBJ reference genes, and CDR3 was defined following IMGT. Any clonotype with a frequency above 0.1% was counted as a highly expanded clone. Repertoire diversity was measured by Shannon entropy, and V-J evenness by the Gini coefficient. A clonotype was considered public if more than one individual shared it. The public reads were reprocessed in TCRdb via fastp at Q25 and MiXCR, keeping in-frame beta chains. Merged by CDR3 protein, the rows form single entries marked with the most common genes and DNA. V and J calls and clone size were set by TCRdb, not the authors. This sample comprises 370,000 or so distinct CDR3 sequences, 16% of them detected only once. 20% to 25% of the sample is taken by the ten largest.

Points on this clonotype: The clone's antigen remains unknown. Base qualities are not at hand, and no much larger clone is one base apart.

CDR1 SEHNR and CDR2 FQNEAQ are derived from the germline V gene (reference sequence). V is cut back by 1 base and J by 5 bases, with 4 bases in the junction unmatched. The CDR3, from cysteine to phenylalanine, totals 15 residues. Only the CDR3 part of the read is kept: 45 bases, read in frame from the first base. The time point label of this sample denotes: newly diagnosed GD, antithyroid drugs for less than 3 months. For both TCR sequencing and RNA sequencing, RNA was extracted from PBMCs using TRIzol. The diagnosis of Graves' disease was made according to American Thyroid Association guidelines. Patients for the study were recruited at an endocrinology department in Xi'an, China. From each patient, around 9 milliliters of peripheral blood was collected into an EDTA anticoagulant tube. PBMCs were isolated by Ficoll Paque Plus density gradient separation without further T cell sorting. RNA quality was checked with an Agilent 2100 Bioanalyzer and agarose gel, and concentration with a NanoDrop 2000.

This same sample was also part of a study on T cells in Graves' hyperthyroidism and ophthalmopathy. The second study, in turn, reports: Stable Graves' hyperthyroidism was defined as no progression to ophthalmopathy during 18 months of follow-up. Hyperthyroidism patients were newly diagnosed, with disease duration under 2 months, and aged 18 to 65 years. The study excluded patients with uncontrolled infections, other autoimmune diseases, pregnancy or lactation. Clinical symptoms, serum thyroxine and TRAb, thyroid ultrasound, and orbital computed tomography formed the basis for the diagnoses. The TCR CDR3 was subjected to a first round of RT-PCR using the HTBI primer set and the Qiagen OneStep RT-PCR kit. Most expanded thyroid clonotypes (frequency above 0.001) were also found in blood, which suggests that blood repertoires may mirror thyroid immune responses. In cross-validation, a model built on a 13 V-J signature told ophthalmopathy apart from stable hyperthyroidism with 85% to 90% sensitivity and roughly 81% specificity, and in testing the same model reached 80%/75%. During validation, the model predicted progression to ophthalmopathy a median of around six months ahead of onset, with almost 71% sensitivity and about 75% specificity. A discovery cohort of about a hundred patients, roughly 40 with Graves' ophthalmopathy and over 55 with stable Graves' hyperthyroidism, was used to find distinguishing TCR V-J signatures. Prospective prediction of ophthalmopathy was tested in an independent validation cohort consisting of fewer than 20 hyperthyroidism patients and around 17 patients who later progressed to ophthalmopathy. The 85 to 100 discovery patients were randomly split 7:3 into training and test sets. In addition, the study compared T-cell repertoires in thyroid tissue and in blood from six Graves' hyperthyroidism patients. Following sampling, methimazole starting at 30 mg daily was given to hyperthyroidism patients, and high-dose intravenous methylprednisolone was given to ophthalmopathy patients. Libraries were constructed in a second round of multiplex PCR, after which size selection and purification were performed. Libraries were sequenced paired-end with 100 bp reads on an Illumina HiSeq2000. Raw data were processed with SOAPnuke, discarding reads with adapters, uncalled bases, mean Phred below 15, or no exact constant-primer or identifier match. COPE v1.2.5 was used to merge high-quality paired reads, and clonotypes were defined as unique nucleotide sequences. MiTCR v1.1 was used to align clonotypes to the IMGT TRBV, TRBD and TRBJ reference segments. The analysis was restricted to V-J combinations with a frequency above 0.0001, which together covered 99% to 99.2% of the repertoires. The TCS score was defined as F50 (clonal expansion) divided by E x V (chaos), with BLOSUM62-based TCRdist calculated between CDR3 peptides within each V-J. Welch's t-statistics and random forest reduced roughly 530 V-J features to around 14, which were used in a naive Bayes classifier (R e1071). No statistical method was used to fix the sample size in advance, and group allocation was not hidden from the investigators. TCR Vbeta CDR3 sequencing of 140 or so peripheral blood samples (fewer than 45 ophthalmopathy, about 75 hyperthyroidism and roughly 17 progressor patients) is reported in the paper.

The TCR was taken from a woman under 30 with Graves disease. Donor details come from another sample of the same person, matched by shared clones. The chain joins TRBV7-9 to TRBJ2-1; the central 8 bases match TRBD2. The source was peripheral blood mononuclear cells (PBMCs), collected at new diagnosis, from a patient treated with antithyroid drugs. The base sequence is TGTGCCAGCAGCTTAGAGCGGGAGACAAACAATGAGCAGTTCTTC. It translates to CASSLERETNNEQFF.